The present entry profiles one TCR beta chain with its context. This sample stems from a study of technical replicates of blood from a handful of donors. Trimming cost V 4 bases and J 1 base, with 14 bases left between them. The CDR3 covers 16 residues. Per germline, CDR1 SNHLY and CDR2 FYNNEI. Clones were read by immunoSEQ multiplex PCR, and TCRdb kept only the in-frame ones, dropping some. The sample consists of more than 95,000 clones, 95% of them appearing once. The rearrangement joins TRBV2 to TRBJ2-1, with a tentative D call TRBD1 (7 bases). The TCR sequence derives from a human donor in good health. The sequencing sample was made of T cells isolated from PBMCs. The CDR3 is CASSAQGGASYNEQFF. The CDR3 nucleotides are TGTGCCAGCAGTGCCCAGGGGGGAGCGTCCTACAATGAGCAGTTCTTC.